These 22 T cell receptor beta chains originate from one sample sequenced in a study of blood T cell repertoires in COVID-19. This table comes from immunoSEQ multiplex PCR, and its TCRdb copy is limited to in-frame clones, with some not included. The repertoire has about 280,000 clones, almost 85% of them found once; the top ten carry 5.1%. The specimen sequenced was peripheral blood. The receptors here all came from a man in his fifties or sixties with active or convalescent COVID-19.

V gene TRBV28 combines with J gene TRBJ1-1; unclear D gene. This CDR3 contains 15 residues. V dropped 5 bases and J dropped 4 bases, with 17 bases sitting between them. From germline, CDR1 is MDHEN and CDR2 SYDVKM. Here the CDR3 DNA reads TGTGCCAGCAGTCGTACGACAAATCAAGGCACTGAAGCTTTCTTT. Protein: CASSRTTNQGTEAFF. The variable domain in full, with the rest retrieved from reference TRBV28 and TRBJ1-1, is DVKVTQSSRYLVKRTGEKVFLECVQDMDHENMFWYRQDPGLGLRLIYFSYDVKMKEKGDIPEGYSVSREKKERFSLILESASTNQTSMYLCASSRTTNQGTEAFFGQGTRLTVV.

The chain has TRBV29-1 and TRBJ2-7; D remains unclear. CDR1 SQVTM and CDR2 ANQGSEA come from the germline V gene. Deletions cut 4 bases from V and 4 bases from J, with 8 bases between. This CDR3 is 11 amino acids long. The CDR3 is CSVVSNYEQYF. CDR3 nucleotides: TGCAGCGTTGTTTCCAATTACGAGCAGTACTTC.

The V and J genes are TRBV3-1 (or the pseudogene TRBV3-2) and TRBJ2-5; tentatively, D is TRBD2 (7 bases). The V end was cut by 4 bases, the J end by 5 bases, with 14 bases between. Germline V gene sequence: CDR1 LGHDT, CDR2 YNNKEL (reference sequence). The CDR3 spans 14 residues. DNA of the CDR3: TGTGCCAGCAGCCCCTCGGGGGGCTGGGAGACCCAGTACTTC. It encodes CASSPSGGWETQYF.

A single count supports this clone. V usage is TRBV10-3 and J usage is TRBJ2-1; TRBD2 matches 11 bases. Losses at the gene ends were 8 bases for V and 0 bases for J; bases not matched to a gene: 18. The CDR3 is made up of 20 amino acids. Germline values: CDR1 ENHRY, CDR2 SYGVKD. CDR3 residues: CAIGGASGRPLDPSYNEQFF. The CDR3 DNA follows: TGTGCCATCGGGGGGGCTAGCGGGAGGCCTTTAGATCCCTCCTACAATGAGCAGTTCTTC.

This chain connects TRBV7-3 to TRBJ2-5, with D possibly being TRBD1 (6 bases). V was trimmed by 0 bases and J by 5 bases, leaving 13 bases between them. Germline V gene sequence: CDR1 SGHTA, CDR2 FQGTGA. The CDR3 length is 15 residues. CDR3 residues: CASSLTAGDHETQYF. The CDR3 nucleotides read TGTGCCAGCAGCTTAACAGCAGGGGATCACGAGACCCAGTACTTC.

V usage is TRBV28 and J usage is TRBJ2-7; D possibly corresponds to TRBD1 (6 bases). Germline CDR1 is MDHEN and CDR2 is SYDVKM. V dropped 5 bases and J dropped 2 bases, with 13 bases sitting between them. The CDR3 runs 14 residues. The CDR3 sequence: CASSVQGPTYEQYF. In DNA form, the CDR3 reads TGTGCCAGCAGTGTACAGGGCCCTACCTACGAGCAGTACTTC.

The count of this clone is one. The chain carries TRBV27 and TRBJ2-2, with 8 nucleotides matching TRBD2. The V gene's germline CDR1 is MNHEY and CDR2 SMNVEV (reference sequence). The CDR3 runs to 18 residues. With V trimmed by 3 bases and J by 2 bases, 11 bases remained unmatched. The CDR3 loop is CASSFLGRGRFNTGELFF. The CDR3 region has the DNA TGTGCCAGCAGTTTCCTCGGGAGGGGCAGGTTCAACACCGGGGAGCTGTTTTTT.

The V gene is TRBV19, the J gene TRBJ1-2, with 7 bases matching TRBD1. V was pared by 7 bases and J by 5 bases, with 10 bases of the junction left unmatched. Germline loops: CDR1 LNHDA, CDR2 SQIVND (reference sequence). This CDR3 is 14 amino acids long. The CDR3 DNA follows: TGTGCCAGTAATCCCGACAGGGCCCCTTATGGCTACACCTTC. Translated, it gives CASNPDRAPYGYTF. Variable domain in full (rest from reference TRBV19 and TRBJ1-2): DGGITQSPKYLFRKEGQNVTLSCEQNLNHDAMYWYRQDPGQGLRLIYYSQIVNDFQKGDIAEGYSVSREKKESFPLTVTSAQKNPTAFYLCASNPDRAPYGYTFGSGTRLTVV.

The chain uses TRBV27 and TRBJ1-1, with D possibly being TRBD1 (5 bases). This CDR3 has 13 amino acids. V was pared by 6 bases and J by 0 bases, with 8 bases between. In germline, CDR1 is MNHEY, CDR2 SMNVEV (reference sequence). CDR3 sequence reads: CASRWDLNTEAFF. CDR3 nucleotide sequence: TGTGCCAGCAGGTGGGACTTGAACACTGAAGCTTTCTTT.

This chain joins TRBV6-5 and TRBJ2-1, with TRBD1 matching over 9 bases. Trimming cost V 5 bases and J 12 bases; bases outside gene matches: 8. This CDR3 is 13 amino acids long. Germline values: CDR1 MNHEY, CDR2 SVGAGI. The CDR3 region is CASSPGTGRRQFF. DNA of the CDR3: TGTGCCAGCAGTCCCGGGACAGGGAGGCGGCAGTTCTTC.

This rearrangement joins TRBV5-1 to TRBJ2-4; D is uncertain. Germline V gene data show CDR1 as SGHRS and CDR2 as YFSETQ. The CDR3 consists of 16 residues. V lost 0 bases, J lost 0 bases, and 10 bases lay in between. CDR3 in DNA: TGCGCCAGCAGCTTGGAGGCTGGGCTAGCCAAAAACATTCAGTACTTC. Its protein is CASSLEAGLAKNIQYF.

DNA for the CDR3: TGTGCCAGCAGTTTAGGGCCCACTGAAGCTTTCTTT. Translation gives CASSLGPTEAFF. The gene calls are TRBV12-3 or TRBV12-4 and TRBJ1-1; D is uncertain. This CDR3 spans 12 amino acids. V lost 1 base and J 4 bases, leaving 4 bases between the germline ends.

The chain carries TRBV19 and TRBJ1-3; 9 bases are shared with TRBD1. Looked up from germline, CDR1 is LNHDA and CDR2 is SQIVND (reference sequence). J lost 4 bases, V lost 6 bases, and 10 bases had no gene match. The CDR3 spans 16 residues. The chain's CDR3 is CASSFAGQGSGNTIYF. Written as DNA, the CDR3 is TGTGCCAGTAGCTTTGCGGGACAGGGATCCGGAAACACCATATATTTT.

This clone came up a few times. This chain connects TRBV18 to TRBJ1-2; D unresolved. The CDR3 runs to 14 residues. V lost 0 bases, J lost 6 bases, and 11 bases lay in between. Per germline, CDR1 KGHSH and CDR2 LQKENI. The CDR3 DNA reads TGTGCCAGCTCACCACCTCTAGTAGAGGATGGCTACACCTTC. Residues: CASSPPLVEDGYTF.

Notes on this clone: This CDR3 is also generated by other DNA sequences in the sample. The chain recombines TRBV10-1 with TRBJ1-5; D is unclear. Germline CDR1 and CDR2: WNHNN and SYGVQD (reference sequence). This CDR3 region has 13 residues. With 3 bases removed from V and 2 bases from J, the gap between germline ends came to 5 bases. CDR3 protein: CASSETGNQPQHF. As DNA, the CDR3 is TGCGCCAGCAGTGAAACGGGCAATCAGCCCCAGCATTTT.

The chain couples TRBV28 to TRBJ2-7, with TRBD1 identical over 9 bases. Germline V gene data show CDR1 as MDHEN and CDR2 as SYDVKM. CDR3 size: 15 residues. J gave up 4 bases and V 7 bases, and 11 bases lay outside the gene matches. The CDR3 spells CASTYTGTGPYEQYF. The CDR3 region has the DNA TGTGCCAGCACCTATACCGGGACAGGGCCATACGAGCAGTACTTC.

The J gene is TRBJ2-1, the V gene TRBV28, with TRBD1 as a possible D gene (8 bases). Deletions cut 5 bases from V and 3 bases from J, with 14 bases between. The germline V gene has CDR1 MDHEN and CDR2 SYDVKM. CDR3 length equals 15 residues. The CDR3 loop is CASSQTGGGYNEQFF. CDR3 sequence (DNA): TGTGCCAGCAGTCAAACAGGGGGGGGCTACAATGAGCAGTTCTTC. The whole variable domain, remainder taken from reference TRBV28 and TRBJ2-1, is DVKVTQSSRYLVKRTGEKVFLECVQDMDHENMFWYRQDPGLGLRLIYFSYDVKMKEKGDIPEGYSVSREKKERFSLILESASTNQTSMYLCASSQTGGGYNEQFFGPGTRLTVL.

The V call is TRBV2, the J call TRBJ1-1; the D gene is possibly TRBD1 (5 bases). CDR1 is SNHLY, CDR2 FYNNEI, per germline. V shed 9 bases and J shed 8 bases, with 7 bases lying between them. The CDR3 is 9 residues long. This chain's CDR3 is CARGQEAFF. CDR3 coding DNA: TGTGCCAGAGGACAAGAAGCTTTCTTT.

The chain is built from TRBV5-1 and TRBJ2-1; 8 nucleotides match TRBD1. Germline CDR1 is SGHRS and CDR2 is YFSETQ. CDR3 size: 13 residues. The ends lost 4 bases at V and 9 bases at J; junction bases unmatched: 6. The CDR3 spells CASSPQGAGEQFF. The CDR3 DNA sequence: TGCGCCAGCAGCCCCCAGGGGGCGGGTGAGCAGTTCTTC.

This clone has only a few counts. The chain couples TRBV2 to TRBJ1-6; 10 bases are a match to TRBD1. The CDR3 has 14 amino acids. CDR1 and CDR2 (germline): SNHLY, FYNNEI. Trimming took 3 bases from V and 8 from J; bases not matched to a gene: 1. CDR3 sequence (DNA): TGTGCCAGCAGTGAGGACAGGGGGTATTCACCCCTCCACTTT. Translation: CASSEDRGYSPLHF.

The chain is built from TRBV7-9 and TRBJ2-7; 13 bases match TRBD2. Per the germline V gene, CDR1 is SEHNR and CDR2 is FQNEAQ (reference sequence). There are 16 residues in the CDR3. With 1 base clipped from V and 6 bases from J, the junction kept 6 bases outside the gene matches. The CDR3: CASSLGGLAGVGEQYF. The CDR3 bases are TGTGCCAGCAGCTTAGGAGGACTAGCGGGAGTAGGCGAGCAGTACTTC.

The V gene is TRBV3-1 (or the pseudogene TRBV3-2), the J gene TRBJ1-2, with no clear D. V dropped 0 bases and J dropped 5 bases, with 13 bases sitting between them. Germline V gene lookup returns CDR1 LGHDT and CDR2 YNNKEL (reference sequence). The CDR3 length is 15 residues. CDR3 DNA: TGTGCCAGCAGCCAAGATCACATCGAGGGTTATGGCTACACCTTC. This sequence encodes CASSQDHIEGYGYTF.